This T cell receptor (beta chain) originates from a study of OX40 agonist ivuxolimab in advanced cancers. The protocol was immunoSEQ multiplex PCR, while the TCRdb copy is restricted to in-frame clones and leaves out a portion. Among about 60,000 clones listed, about 91% were seen once. Trimming stripped 0 bases from V and 0 bases from J, with 13 bases between. The CDR3 totals 17 residues. Germline V gene data show CDR1 as MNHNS and CDR2 as SASEGT. The sequencing used CD4+ or CD8+ T cells sorted from blood, collected in a trial of the OX40 agonist ivuxolimab. The rearrangement links TRBV6-1 to TRBJ2-3; TRBD2 might be the D (5 bases). This clonotype was sampled from an adult with an advanced solid tumor such as melanoma, head and neck, liver or kidney cancer. The CDR3 nucleotides are TGTGCCAGCAGTGAAGCTCAAGGGAGAGCTAGCACAGATACGCAGTATTTT. It codes for CASSEAQGRASTDTQYF.